This TCR beta chain appears in the sequencing data of a study of T cells in Graves' hyperthyroidism and ophthalmopathy. Researchers barred patients who had uncontrolled infection, other autoimmune disease, pregnancy or lactation. The PBMCs had their origin in 10 ml of fresh peripheral blood. This CDR3 spans 13 amino acids. V dropped 4 bases and J dropped 5; count of bases not matched to a gene: 3. The germline V gene encodes CDR1 KGHSH and CDR2 LQKENI. RNA transcripts yielded amplified TCR beta CDR3 regions. First-round RT-PCR of the TCR CDR3 relied on the HTBI primer set. In TCRdb, the multiplex PCR reads were re-called with MiXCR into one record per CDR3 protein. The sample holds hundreds of thousands of distinct CDR3 sequences, roughly 14% seen once. In this sample, this clonotype turned up many times.

Sequencing input: blood. This sequence joins TRBV18 and TRBJ2-5; 8 bases fit TRBD2. The source is a woman in her forties or fifties with Graves' ophthalmopathy. CDR3 nucleotides: TGTGCCAGCTCACACGGGAGGGATGAGACCCAGTACTTC. As protein: CASSHGRDETQYF.